Below are 24 T cell receptor beta chains sequenced from a single sample in a study of identical twins. Via MiXCR, TCRdb re-called the 5' RACE reads, giving one row per CDR3 protein. In the table there are some 690,000 distinct CDR3 sequences, 21% of which are singletons. A further study also used this sample, focusing on T cells expressing NK-cell markers.

Sequenced sample: PBMCs. All receptors come from a woman aged 18-29 years in good health.

In nucleotides, the CDR3 is TGTGCCAGCAGGCTACAGATAGGCGATACGCAGTATTTT. As protein: CASRLQIGDTQYF. The J gene is TRBJ2-3, the V gene TRBV27, with D unclear. V shed 6 bases and J shed 6 bases, with 13 bases lying between them. Germline V lookup: CDR1 MNHEY, CDR2 SMNVEV (reference sequence). This CDR3 has 13 amino acids.

The chain links TRBV10-3 to TRBJ2-1; tentatively, D is TRBD2 (5 bases). Germline V CDR1 and CDR2: ENHRY, SYGVKD. This CDR3 is built from 14 residues. V dropped 5 bases and J dropped 2 bases, with 10 bases sitting between them. CDR3 nucleotide sequence: TGTGCCATCAGTCCCGCGGGTACCTACAATGAGCAGTTCTTC. This codes for CAISPAGTYNEQFF.

The sample holds a few counts of this clonotype. The chain combines TRBV5-5 with TRBJ2-7, with TRBD1 matching 9 bases. The V gene's germline CDR1 is SGHKS and CDR2 YYEKEE (reference sequence). CDR3 size: 17 residues. V dropped 4 bases and J dropped 6; count of bases not matched to a gene: 17. Written as DNA, the CDR3 is TGTGCCAGCAGCCCTCGGACAGGGGCCCCTCCCGGTGGCGAGCAGTACTTC. As protein: CASSPRTGAPPGGEQYF.

The V call is TRBV4-1, the J call TRBJ2-2; TRBD1 is a possible D gene (6 bases). Between the trimmed V and J ends, which lost 0 bases and 0 bases, there was a span of 8 bases. The CDR3 has 16 residues. Germline V gene lookup returns CDR1 MGHRA and CDR2 YSYEKL. The CDR3 loop reads CASSQETGSNTGELFF. CDR3 DNA: TGCGCCAGCAGCCAAGAGACAGGCTCGAACACCGGGGAGCTGTTTTTT.

This clonotype appeared a few times. The chain links TRBV29-1 to TRBJ2-7, with 7 bases fitting TRBD1. This CDR3 spans 13 amino acids. V lost 4 bases and J lost 2; bases outside the gene matches: 5. Germline CDR1 reads SQVTM; CDR2 reads ANQGSEA. In DNA, the CDR3 is TGCAGCGTTGCCCGGGACAGAGCCTACGAGCAGTACTTC. Protein product: CSVARDRAYEQYF.

This chain connects TRBV3-1 to TRBJ2-4; D assignment may be TRBD1 or TRBD2 (5 bases each). V lost 4 bases and J 6 bases, leaving 16 bases between the germline ends. This CDR3 has 15 residues. From germline, CDR1 is LGHDT and CDR2 YNNKEL (reference sequence). The CDR3 sequence is CASSPRPVGVNIQYF. CDR3 DNA sequence: TGTGCCAGCAGCCCACGCCCGGTGGGGGTAAACATTCAGTACTTC.

This rearrangement joins TRBV7-2 to TRBJ1-2, with 9 bases aligning to TRBD1. J was trimmed by 8 bases and V by 5 bases; bases with no gene match: 12. The CDR3 is 15 amino acids. Per the germline V gene, CDR1 is SGHTA and CDR2 is FQGNSA. The CDR3, as DNA: TGTGCCAGCAGCCTTTTTGGGACAGGGCTTTGGGGCTACACCTTC. Its protein product is CASSLFGTGLWGYTF.

This clonotype turned up a few times. The chain carries TRBV6-1 and TRBJ2-1; 8 bases match TRBD2. V was pared by 6 bases and J by 6 bases, with 10 bases of the junction left unmatched. The CDR3 consists of 15 residues. The germline V gene has CDR1 MNHNS and CDR2 SASEGT. The CDR3 DNA reads as TGTGCCAGCAGCCAACAAAGCGGGAGAGGCAATGAGCAGTTCTTC. Translated, it gives CASSQQSGRGNEQFF.

Only a few counts were recorded for this clonotype. The rearrangement joins TRBV27 to TRBJ2-5; 7 bases line up with TRBD2. Germline trimming cut 8 bases from V and 4 bases from J; bases unmatched to any gene: 10. Germline V gene data show CDR1 as MNHEY and CDR2 as SMNVEV (reference sequence). CDR3 length: 14 amino acids. The chain's CDR3 is CASRSGEEGETQYF. In nucleotides, the CDR3 is TGTGCCAGCCGGAGCGGGGAAGAGGGAGAGACCCAGTACTTC.

This clonotype showed up just a few times. The rearrangement uses TRBV5-1 and TRBJ2-7, with 8 nucleotides matching TRBD2. The CDR3 loop spans 15 amino acids. Looked up from germline, CDR1 is SGHRS and CDR2 is YFSETQ. The V segment lost 0 bases and the J segment 3 bases; nucleotides outside the gene matches: 5. The DNA for the CDR3 is TGCGCCAGCAGCTTGGAAGGACTAGCTAACTACGAGCAGTACTTC. This translates into CASSLEGLANYEQYF.

The table lists this clonotype with a few counts. The chain links TRBV5-1 to TRBJ2-5; a possible D gene is TRBD1 (6 bases). The CDR3 totals 15 residues. Trimming pared 5 bases from V and 6 bases from J, leaving 20 bases between. Germline CDR1 and CDR2: SGHRS and YFSETQ. CDR3 in amino acids: CASSRTQGSEQTQYF. The CDR3 nucleotides read TGCGCCAGCAGTCGGACCCAGGGGAGCGAACAGACCCAGTACTTC.

The chain has TRBV20-1 and TRBJ2-3, with 10 bases lining up with TRBD2. Trimming took 6 bases from V and 6 from J; bases not matched to a gene: 12. The V gene's germline CDR1 is DFQATT and CDR2 SNEGSKA (reference sequence). This CDR3 is 15 amino acids long. This CDR3 reads CSASQLAGSWDTQYF. The CDR3 bases are TGCAGTGCCAGCCAACTAGCGGGATCATGGGATACGCAGTATTTT.

This clonotype has a handful of counts. V usage is TRBV20-1 and J usage is TRBJ2-3; D is possibly TRBD2 (5 bases). The V gene's germline CDR1 is DFQATT and CDR2 SNEGSKA (reference sequence). Trimming removed 3 bases from V and 0 bases from J, with 7 bases in between. The CDR3 runs 13 residues. CDR3 nucleotides: TGCAGTGCTAGTAGGACTAGCACAGATACGCAGTATTTT. Translation gives CSASRTSTDTQYF.

This clonotype was detected once. The rearrangement uses TRBV5-4 and TRBJ1-2; 7 nucleotides align to TRBD1. The CDR3 extends over 16 amino acids. Losses at the gene ends were 2 bases for V and 0 bases for J; bases not matched to a gene: 7. The V gene's germline CDR1 is SGHNT and CDR2 YYREEE (reference sequence). CDR3 sequence reads: CASSLVGTDSNYGYTF. In nucleotides, the CDR3 is TGTGCCAGCAGCTTAGTAGGGACAGACTCTAACTATGGCTACACCTTC.

This sequence joins TRBV10-1 and TRBJ2-2, with D tentatively TRBD1 or TRBD2 (5 bases each). Germline CDR1 reads WNHNN; CDR2 reads SYGVQD (reference sequence). Between the trimmed V and J ends, which lost 6 bases and 4 bases, there was a span of 15 bases. The CDR3 has 15 amino acids. In DNA, the CDR3 is TGCGCCAGCAGCATAGGGACCGATAGCACCGGGGAGCTGTTTTTT. Encoded protein: CASSIGTDSTGELFF.

This clonotype was detected only a few times. The chain has TRBV3-1 and TRBJ1-2; 8 bases map to TRBD1. There are 18 residues in the CDR3. V shed 4 bases and J 2 bases; nucleotides not matched to a gene: 15. From germline, CDR1 is LGHDT and CDR2 YNNKEL (reference sequence). The CDR3 region has the DNA TGTGCCAGCAGCCGCCCAGGACAGGGCGTCGGTACGAACTATGGCTACACCTTC. Residues: CASSRPGQGVGTNYGYTF. Combining the CDR3 with reference TRBV3-1 and TRBJ1-2 gives the whole variable domain DTAVSQTPKYLVTQMGNDKSIKCEQNLGHDTMYWYKQDSKKFLKIMFSYNNKELIINETVPNRFSPKSPDKAHLNLHINSLELGDSAVYFCASSRPGQGVGTNYGYTFGSGTRLTVV.

This clonotype appeared a single time. The chain uses TRBV7-2 and TRBJ2-7; D may be TRBD2 (6 bases). The ends were cut back, 1 base at V and 3 bases at J, with 13 bases in the middle. CDR1 is SGHTA, CDR2 FQGNSA, per germline. CDR3 size: 15 residues. CDR3 region: CASSLEGGVLYEQYF. DNA of the CDR3: TGTGCCAGCAGCTTAGAGGGCGGGGTCCTCTACGAGCAGTACTTC.

V and J are TRBV27 and TRBJ2-2; D might be TRBD2 (5 bases). Trimming left V 5 bases short and J 5 bases short, with 15 bases between. The CDR3 runs to 15 residues. Germline CDR1 is MNHEY and CDR2 is SMNVEV (reference sequence). The CDR3 DNA sequence: TGTGCCAGCAGTCCGGACTTCGGAGTTACCGGGGAGCTGTTTTTT. It translates to CASSPDFGVTGELFF.

This clonotype has only a few counts. V and J are TRBV6-1 and TRBJ2-1; 9 nucleotides match TRBD2. The J segment lost 7 bases and the V segment lost 5 bases, leaving 12 bases of the junction unmatched. CDR1 and CDR2 (germline): MNHNS, SASEGT. The CDR3 totals 16 residues. The CDR3 spells CASSTSGRIVRNEQFF. CDR3 nucleotides: TGTGCCAGCAGTACCAGCGGGAGGATAGTTAGGAATGAGCAGTTCTTC.

This clonotype was picked up many times. The chain has TRBV5-1 and TRBJ2-3, with a possible D match to TRBD2 (6 bases). The germline V and J ends were trimmed by 4 bases and 0 bases, with 12 bases remaining between them. Germline V gene lookup returns CDR1 SGHRS and CDR2 YFSETQ. The CDR3 covers 15 residues. The CDR3 loop is CASSQDGLSTDTQYF. The CDR3 DNA reads as TGCGCCAGCAGCCAGGACGGACTAAGCACAGATACGCAGTATTTT.

The V call is TRBV11-2, the J call TRBJ2-7; tentative D call: TRBD1 (5 bases). The CDR3 contains 14 residues. CDR1 SGHAT and CDR2 FQNNGV come from the germline V gene. With 6 bases removed from V and 4 bases from J, the gap between germline ends came to 16 bases. The CDR3 DNA reads as TGTGCCAGCAGAAAATCAGGGTCTCGGTACGAGCAGTACTTC. Amino acids: CASRKSGSRYEQYF.

This clonotype showed up just a few times. The chain recombines TRBV7-9 with TRBJ2-5; possible D gene TRBD2, 6 bases. CDR1 and CDR2 (germline): SEHNR, FQNEAQ (reference sequence). CDR3 length: 16 residues. Between the trimmed V and J ends, which lost 5 bases and 2 bases, there was a span of 18 bases. CDR3 DNA sequence: TGTGCCAGCAGCAGGTGGTCGGGAGACCTACAAGAGACCCAGTACTTC. Translation: CASSRWSGDLQETQYF.

The rearrangement links TRBV6-2 or TRBV6-3 to TRBJ2-1; no reliable D call. From germline, CDR1 is MNHEY and CDR2 SVGEGT. V shed 7 bases and J shed 4 bases, with 5 bases lying between them. The CDR3 covers 11 residues. CDR3 bases: TGTGCCAGCACGTTTTACAATGAGCAGTTCTTC. Translating it yields CASTFYNEQFF.

The chain is built from TRBV5-1 and TRBJ1-2; no clear D. The germline V gene encodes CDR1 SGHRS and CDR2 YFSETQ. CDR3 length: 14 residues. With 0 bases removed from V and 4 bases from J, the gap between germline ends came to 10 bases. The CDR3 sequence: CASSLDGEFYGYTF. In DNA, the CDR3 is TGCGCCAGCAGCTTGGACGGGGAGTTCTATGGCTACACCTTC. Looking up the rest from reference TRBV5-1 and TRBJ1-2 gives the full variable domain: KAGVTQTPRYLIKTRGQQVTLSCSPISGHRSVSWYQQTPGQGLQFLFEYFSETQRNKGNFPGRFSGRQFSNSRSEMNVSTLELGDSALYLCASSLDGEFYGYTFGSGTRLTVV.